A selection of T cell receptor beta chains follows, all from one sample in a study of cytomegalovirus exposure and HLA in healthy donors. The method was immunoSEQ multiplex PCR; TCRdb's version includes in-frame clones alone and lacks a portion of them. The sample holds about 130,000 clones, under 90% seen once. Sequencing was carried out using PBMCs. The receptors derive from a man aged 18-30 years in good health and CMV-seronegative. The CDR3 runs from the conserved cysteine through the conserved F or W. The order of the fields is V gene, J gene, D gene, clone size, CDR3 DNA, CDR3 protein. A D gene is named only where the DNA matches it firmly. Size values are once, few and many counts, or a class for expanded clones, and some rows have none.

v_gene: TRBV5-4; j_gene: TRBJ1-4; d_gene: NA; abundance: once; CDR3nt: TGTGCCAGCAGCTTGTGGAAGGGGATGGATGAAAAACTGTTTTTT; CDR3aa: CASSLWKGMDEKLFF
v_gene: TRBV10-3; j_gene: TRBJ2-4; d_gene: TRBD2; abundance: once; CDR3nt: TGTGCCATCAGTGAAAGCGGGGGAGTCAGGGAGTACTTC; CDR3aa: CAISESGGVREYF
v_gene: TRBV14; j_gene: TRBJ1-1; d_gene: NA; abundance: NA; CDR3nt: TGTGCCAGCAGCCAAGAGACAGGAAACACTGAAGCTTTCTTT; CDR3aa: CASSQETGNTEAFF
v_gene: TRBV11-2; j_gene: TRBJ1-2; d_gene: NA; abundance: once; CDR3nt: TGTGCCAGCAGCTTTCGGGGGGGCGTAGGTGGCTACACCTTC; CDR3aa: CASSFRGGVGGYTF
v_gene: TRBV5-4; j_gene: TRBJ2-4; d_gene: NA; abundance: NA; CDR3nt: TGTGCCAGCAGCACTGACAGGAGCCGATCAAAGACAAACATTCAGTACTTC; CDR3aa: CASSTDRSRSKTNIQYF
v_gene: TRBV15; j_gene: TRBJ2-4; d_gene: NA; abundance: NA; CDR3nt: TGTGCCACTGGGGGCCAGCTAAATAAAAACATTCAGTACTTC; CDR3aa: CATGGQLNKNIQYF
v_gene: TRBV11-2; j_gene: TRBJ2-7; d_gene: TRBD1; abundance: NA; CDR3nt: TGTGCCAGCAGCTTAGGAGGGGGCTCCTTAACCTACGAGCAGTACTTC; CDR3aa: CASSLGGGSLTYEQYF
v_gene: TRBV10-1; j_gene: TRBJ2-2; d_gene: TRBD1; abundance: NA; CDR3nt: TGCGCCAGCGGGAGACAGGGCTTCGGGGAGCTGTTTTTT; CDR3aa: CASGRQGFGELFF
v_gene: TRBV5-4; j_gene: TRBJ1-4; d_gene: TRBD1; abundance: NA; CDR3nt: TGTGCCAGCAGCACGGGACAGGGAGGGGAAAAACTGTTTTTT; CDR3aa: CASSTGQGGEKLFF
v_gene: TRBV28; j_gene: TRBJ1-1; d_gene: NA; abundance: NA; CDR3nt: TGTGCCAGCAGTGCTGGCGGGGACGAAGCTTTCTTT; CDR3aa: CASSAGGDEAFF
v_gene: TRBV7-6; j_gene: TRBJ1-5; d_gene: TRBD1; abundance: NA; CDR3nt: TGTGCCAGCAGCCAGGGACAGGGGCACAATCAGCCCCAGCATTTT; CDR3aa: CASSQGQGHNQPQHF
v_gene: TRBV2; j_gene: TRBJ2-5; d_gene: TRBD2; abundance: NA; CDR3nt: TGTGCCAGCACTTCCCCACTAGCGGGGGGCGATAGTGGGCGAGAGACCCAGTACTTC; CDR3aa: CASTSPLAGGDSGRETQYF
v_gene: TRBV27; j_gene: TRBJ2-7; d_gene: NA; abundance: few; CDR3nt: TGTGCCAGCAGTTTATGGGCGGGGAACTCCTACGAGCAGTACTTC; CDR3aa: CASSLWAGNSYEQYF
v_gene: TRBV6-5; j_gene: TRBJ1-1; d_gene: NA; abundance: NA; CDR3nt: TGTGCCAGCCAGGGATCAGTAACTGAAGCTTTCTTT; CDR3aa: CASQGSVTEAFF
v_gene: TRBV5-6; j_gene: TRBJ2-7; d_gene: TRBD1; abundance: NA; CDR3nt: TGTGCCAGCAGCTTGGGGGACAGATACTACGAGCAGTACTTC; CDR3aa: CASSLGDRYYEQYF
v_gene: TRBV12-5; j_gene: TRBJ1-1; d_gene: NA; abundance: few; CDR3nt: TGTGCTAGTGGTTTGGGGACCCCCATAGGGGAAGAGGCTTTCTTT; CDR3aa: CASGLGTPIGEEAFF
v_gene: TRBV19; j_gene: TRBJ2-7; d_gene: NA; abundance: NA; CDR3nt: TGTGCCAGTTCCGGGTCCTCTAGCTCCTACGAGCAGTACTTC; CDR3aa: CASSGSSSSYEQYF
v_gene: TRBV10-3; j_gene: TRBJ2-3; d_gene: NA; abundance: NA; CDR3nt: TGTGCCATCAGTAGGACAGAGGCCCCAGATACGCAGTATTTT; CDR3aa: CAISRTEAPDTQYF
v_gene: TRBV6-5; j_gene: TRBJ2-5; d_gene: TRBD1; abundance: NA; CDR3nt: TGTGCCAGCAGTTATGACAGGGCCCAGTACTTC; CDR3aa: CASSYDRAQYF
v_gene: TRBV5-1; j_gene: TRBJ1-4; d_gene: NA; abundance: NA; CDR3nt: TGCGCCAGCAGTTCGGAGTTAACTAATGAAAAACTGTTTTTT; CDR3aa: CASSSELTNEKLFF
v_gene: TRBV5-8; j_gene: TRBJ1-1; d_gene: NA; abundance: NA; CDR3nt: TGTGCCAGCAGCTTACTACGGATGAACACTGAAGCTTTCTTT; CDR3aa: CASSLLRMNTEAFF
v_gene: TRBV7-3; j_gene: TRBJ1-1; d_gene: NA; abundance: NA; CDR3nt: TGTGCCAGCAGCTTAATGAGACAGGAAGCTTTCTTT; CDR3aa: CASSLMRQEAFF
v_gene: TRBV6-5; j_gene: TRBJ1-2; d_gene: NA; abundance: once; CDR3nt: TGTGCCAGCAGCCGGGGTCACTATGGCTACACCTTC; CDR3aa: CASSRGHYGYTF
v_gene: TRBV2; j_gene: TRBJ2-5; d_gene: TRBD1; abundance: NA; CDR3nt: TGTGCCAGCAGGAGGGACAGGCAAGAGACCCAGTACTTC; CDR3aa: CASRRDRQETQYF
v_gene: TRBV4-3; j_gene: TRBJ2-3; d_gene: NA; abundance: NA; CDR3nt: TGCGCCAGCAGCCAAGAGGCGGGTCGGCAGTATTTT; CDR3aa: CASSQEAGRQYF
v_gene: TRBV27; j_gene: TRBJ1-1; d_gene: TRBD1; abundance: NA; CDR3nt: TGTGCCAGCAGTATCGGACAGGGGGCATGGACTGAAGCTTTCTTT; CDR3aa: CASSIGQGAWTEAFF
v_gene: TRBV11-3; j_gene: TRBJ2-2; d_gene: NA; abundance: NA; CDR3nt: TGTGCCAGCAGCTCTCGACAGGCGCCGAACACCGGGGAGCTGTTTTTT; CDR3aa: CASSSRQAPNTGELFF
v_gene: TRBV29-1; j_gene: TRBJ2-7; d_gene: NA; abundance: NA; CDR3nt: TGCAGCGTTGAACGTTTCGAAGTGACTGTAAGCTCCTACGAGCAGTACTTC; CDR3aa: CSVERFEVTVSSYEQYF
v_gene: TRBV29-1; j_gene: TRBJ2-7; d_gene: TRBD2; abundance: NA; CDR3nt: TGCAGCGTTTGGACTAGCGGTGAGCAGTACTTC; CDR3aa: CSVWTSGEQYF
v_gene: TRBV12-5; j_gene: TRBJ1-1; d_gene: NA; abundance: NA; CDR3nt: TGTGCTAGTGGTTTGAGCAGGGTAGAGGATGAAGCTTTCTTT; CDR3aa: CASGLSRVEDEAFF
v_gene: TRBV7-6; j_gene: TRBJ1-5; d_gene: TRBD1; abundance: NA; CDR3nt: TGTGCCAGCAGCTTAGAGGCAGGGGGCAGGTCTGGCAATCAGCCCCAGCATTTT; CDR3aa: CASSLEAGGRSGNQPQHF